This T cell receptor beta chain is from a study of cytomegalovirus exposure and HLA in healthy donors (dated by TCRdb to about 2017). The study in broad terms: The roughly 670 repertoires of the first cohort and the roughly 110 validation repertoires were produced on the same platform, according to a later analysis. The study aimed to test whether signatures of past pathogen exposure could be identified by cataloging public T cell receptors. In addition to the first cohort of several hundred subjects, a separate validation cohort of 120 different subjects was used. To predict cytomegalovirus infection status, the study combined high-throughput TCR immunosequencing, statistical association of individual TCRs with disease status, and machine learning.

A word on this clone: This receptor's antigen is unknown. No base-level quality is on record; no much larger clone is a single base apart.

Libraries were prepared through the immunoSEQ multiplex PCR assay. Processing in the source paper ran as follows. To diagnose cytomegalovirus status from the catalog of TCR beta chain sequences, a statistical classification framework was built. This is the immuneACCESS table as TCRdb keeps it, with only in-frame sequences that have V and J called. A part of the clones is gone; compared with another copy, unresolved V genes explain less than half, and the rest is unexplained. The V and J calls and clone size are taken from that table; D and trimming were inferred from the DNA. The sample table holds roughly 150,000 clones, of which around nine tenths were seen once. Of the sample, 2% to 2.5% is held by the ten largest clones. The paper's findings and limits, for the study overall: In vitro tests confirmed that a few of the cytomegalovirus-associated TCR beta chains recognize cytomegalovirus antigens. Cytomegalovirus status was reported to be diagnosed by the classifier with high specificity and sensitivity in both the original and validation cohorts. A total of about 150 TCR beta chains were listed by the study as associated with cytomegalovirus. A later analysis had no HLA typing for the validation cohort, so co-occurrence there was scored across all 120 or so repertoires. A later analysis found that TCRs clustered in the first cohort also tended to co-occur in the 120 or so validation repertoires, with approximately 95% of cluster scores above 0. Across donors, most TCR sequences were observed very rarely, whereas some public TCRs were present in many individuals. According to the authors, the approach could potentially be generalized to other disease states and immunological phenotypes.

V is clipped by 3 bases and J by 3 bases, and the sequence between their germline boundaries is 5 bases long. The germline V gene gives CDR1 as SGDLS and CDR2 as YYNGEE. From the cysteine through the phenylalanine, the CDR3 covers 12 amino acids. Only the CDR3 region is kept as DNA, spanning 36 bases read in frame from base 1. Separate from the approximately 700-subject first cohort, the validation cohort of 90 to 150 subjects was the group to which the donors belonged. The source of this sequence is a woman in her late teens or twenties in good health and CMV-seronegative. The chain is made from TRBV9 and TRBJ2-3, with the D gene call left open. The source material was PBMCs. The nucleotide sequence is TGTGCCAGCAGCGGGAGTACAGATACGCAGTATTTT. It encodes CASSGSTDTQYF.